This T cell receptor (beta chain) appears in the sequencing data of a study of T cell clones after liver transplantation. V gave up 0 bases and J gave up 0 bases, with 7 bases separating them. The length of the CDR3 is 15 residues. CDR1 MGHRA and CDR2 YSYEKL come from the germline V gene. TCRdb's table, derived via immunoSEQ multiplex PCR, lists solely in-frame clones and lacks some. The sample lists about 20,000 clones; around 75% were seen once. The specimen was CD8+ T cells from blood, collected approximately 52 months after liver transplant. This sequence joins TRBV4-1 and TRBJ2-3; D remains ambiguous. This receptor was taken from a human patient who received a liver transplant. Some T cells may have originated in the graft donor. The CDR3 DNA follows: TGCGCCAGCAGCCAAGAACCTACTAGCACAGATACGCAGTATTTT. Protein: CASSQEPTSTDTQYF.